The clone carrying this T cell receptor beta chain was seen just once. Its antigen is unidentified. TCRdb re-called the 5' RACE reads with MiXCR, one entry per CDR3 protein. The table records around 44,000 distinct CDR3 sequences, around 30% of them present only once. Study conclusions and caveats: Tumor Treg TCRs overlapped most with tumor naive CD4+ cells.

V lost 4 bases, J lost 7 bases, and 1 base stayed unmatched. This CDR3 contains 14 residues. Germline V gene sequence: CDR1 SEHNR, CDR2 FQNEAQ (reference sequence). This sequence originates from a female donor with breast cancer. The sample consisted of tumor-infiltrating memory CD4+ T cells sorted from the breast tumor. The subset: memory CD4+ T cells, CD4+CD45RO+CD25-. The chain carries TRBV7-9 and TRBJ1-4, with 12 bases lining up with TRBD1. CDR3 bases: TGTGCCAGCAGCTGGGACAGGGGGCGTGAAAAACTGTTTTTT. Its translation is CASSWDRGREKLFF. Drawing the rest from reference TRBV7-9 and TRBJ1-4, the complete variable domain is DTGVSQNPRHKITKRGQNVTFRCDPISEHNRLYWYRQTLGQGPEFLTYFQNEAQLEKSRLLSDRFSAERPKGSFSTLEIQRTEQGDSAMYLCASSWDRGREKLFFGSGTQLSVL.